This T cell receptor (beta chain) was profiled in a study of T cell responses to AZD1222 COVID-19 vaccine. Findings and caveats of the study: There were repertoire samples only from the period after the peak T cell response. Dominant at 160-218 and 743-854, vaccine-associated CD4 TCRs also spanned spike. It was only a handful of AZD1222 recipients who were seropositive at baseline. Reportedly, nearly half the spike-specific TCRs target unmutated variant regions.

Germline values: CDR1 MNHEY, CDR2 SVGAGI. This CDR3 is built from 15 residues. V lost 0 bases, J lost 5 bases, and 2 bases stayed unmatched. On this clone: Its specificity is not known.

This table comes from immunoSEQ multiplex PCR, and its TCRdb copy is limited to in-frame clones, with some not included. The table lists over 120,000 clones, about nine tenths of them singletons, with around 3.5% in the top ten. The clonotype comes from an adult who received the AZD1222 COVID-19 vaccine. The chain joins TRBV6-5 to TRBJ2-1, with 9 positions matching TRBD2. Sequenced material: peripheral blood, taken 28 days after the second AZD1222 dose. The CDR3 DNA follows: TGTGCCAGCAGTTACTCCCTAGCGGGACACAATGAGCAGTTCTTC. This encodes CASSYSLAGHNEQFF.